This T cell receptor (beta chain) appears in the sequencing data of a study of regulatory T cells in long-lasting Graves disease. Study conclusions and caveats: Whereas around 970 public clonotypes were shared by new patients, persistent patients shared more, at 2,500 to 3,000. TCR diversity was lower in persistent than newly diagnosed Graves' disease.

This clonotype showed up just a few times. Its cognate antigen is unknown. Germline and junction disagree at one end, which may indicate a read error. Specified time point: newly diagnosed GD, antithyroid drugs for less than 3 months. PBMCs provided the RNA from which the TCR library was made. Arm-PCR with iRepertoire HTBI primers amplified the CDR3 regions for these TCR beta libraries. TCRdb used MiXCR to reprocess the multiplex PCR reads, holding one entry per CDR3 protein. The repertoire holds over 500,000 distinct CDR3 sequences, 16% seen once, with around 11% in the top ten. This sample was also put to use in a study of T cells in Graves' hyperthyroidism and ophthalmopathy. That study adds: A set of HTBI primers served as the primers for a first-round RT-PCR of the TCR CDR3.

The starting material was peripheral blood mononuclear cells (PBMCs), obtained at new diagnosis, from a patient treated with antithyroid drugs. This clonotype originated in a man aged 18-30 years with Graves disease.

The CDR3 here is CASSLLRYNGQFF. CDR3 in DNA: TGTGCCAGCAGTTTACTTAGGTACAATGGGCAGTTCTTC. The chain joins TRBV12-3 or TRBV12-4 to TRBJ2-1; unclear D gene. This CDR3 contains 13 residues.